This paragraph reports one TCR beta chain. Its antigen is not identified. The Oncomine TCR Beta short-read assay sequenced DNA from cultured CD4+ T cells. The template was genomic DNA from cultured CD4+ T cells. TCRdb ran MiXCR on the PCR reads and lists one entry per CDR3 protein. The profile shows about 12,000 distinct CDR3 sequences, under 35% of them singletons. The source of the sample is a study of vaccination and CD4 T cells after COVID-19. Study details: The post-COVID samples were taken a median roughly 100 days after diagnosis, anywhere from 35 to 161.

Treatment of the sample: roughly nine-day PBMC culture with coronavirus spike peptide pools or control peptides (ViraFEST assay). The trim removed 6 bases at V and 6 bases at J, leaving 9 bases unmatched. Germline CDR1 is SNHLY and CDR2 is FYNNEI. CDR3 length equals 15 residues. The input for sequencing was CD4+ T cells from blood, cultured in vitro, taken before SARS-CoV-2 vaccination. The receptor was derived from a human donor who received a COVID-19 vaccine. The rearrangement links TRBV2 to TRBJ1-5, with 9 nucleotides matching TRBD1. CDR3 nucleotide sequence: TGTGCCAGCAGGGGGCGGACAGGGGTAGGTCAGCCCCAGCATTTT. This codes for CASRGRTGVGQPQHF.